This T cell receptor (beta chain) was profiled in a study of blood T cell repertoires in COVID-19. Produced via immunoSEQ multiplex PCR; TCRdb's table is partial and in-frame only. This table holds 200,000 to 250,000 clones, around three quarters found once. Trimming cost V 4 bases and J 0 bases, with 9 bases left between them. Germline V gives CDR1 SQVTM, CDR2 ANQGSEA. This CDR3 has 13 amino acids. Sequencing was performed on peripheral blood. This sequence joins TRBV29-1 and TRBJ1-1; possibly TRBD1 for D (6 bases). The source is a woman in her seventies with acute or convalescent COVID-19. CDR3 residues: CSVVTGLNTEAFF. The CDR3 bases are TGCAGCGTTGTTACAGGGTTGAACACTGAAGCTTTCTTT. Drawing the rest from reference TRBV29-1 and TRBJ1-1, the complete variable domain is SAVISQKPSRDICQRGTSLTIQCQVDSQVTMMFWYRQQPGQSLTLIATANQGSEATYESGFVIDKFPISRPNLTFSTLTVSNMSPEDSSIYLCSVVTGLNTEAFFGQGTRLTVV.